What follows are 6 T cell receptor beta chains derived from one specimen sequenced in a study of CD8 T cells in Susac syndrome. With random hexamers, 0.5 to 1 ug RNA was reverse transcribed. TCRdb itself ran the immunoSEQ multiplex PCR reads through MiXCR, one entry per CDR3 protein. The repertoire has about 190,000 distinct CDR3 sequences, more than 85% of them found once; the top ten carry 0.075% to 0.095%. The sample comprised CD4+ T cells from PBMCs. Receptor source: a human donor with Susac syndrome.

The chain couples TRBV6-2 or TRBV6-3 to TRBJ1-5; 9 bases line up with TRBD1. CDR1 MNHEY and CDR2 SVGEGT come from the germline V gene. J was trimmed by 1 base and V by 5 bases; bases with no gene match: 9. This CDR3 spans 17 amino acids. In nucleotides, the CDR3 is TGTGCCAGCAGTAACGACAGGGGGACGACGAGCAATCAGCCCCAGCATTTT. It codes for CASSNDRGTTSNQPQHF.

The chain couples TRBV4-1 to TRBJ2-5, with 11 bases matching TRBD2. Germline V CDR1 and CDR2: MGHRA, YSYEKL. This CDR3 region has 20 residues. The V segment lost 1 base and the J segment 5 bases; nucleotides outside the gene matches: 18. Here the CDR3 DNA reads TGCGCCAGCAGCCAAGGAGCTTCACAAGGTAGCGGGAGGGCCCCCGAGACCCAGTACTTC. Encoded protein: CASSQGASQGSGRAPETQYF.

V usage is TRBV3-1 and J usage is TRBJ2-5, with 11 bases aligning to TRBD2. Germline CDR1 is LGHDT and CDR2 is YNNKEL (reference sequence). There are 15 residues in the CDR3. Trimming took 4 bases from V and 3 from J; bases not matched to a gene: 4. The CDR3 DNA is TGTGCCAGCAGCCCGACTAGCGGGACCAAAGAGACCCAGTACTTC. This encodes CASSPTSGTKETQYF.

V usage is TRBV27 and J usage is TRBJ1-1, with D perhaps TRBD1 (6 bases). Germline V gives CDR1 MNHEY, CDR2 SMNVEV (reference sequence). The CDR3 loop spans 17 amino acids. Trimming stripped 3 bases from V and 0 bases from J, with 17 bases between. The CDR3 protein is CASSFSSRTALNTEAFF. The CDR3 DNA is TGTGCCAGCAGTTTTTCCTCCAGGACAGCTTTGAACACTGAAGCTTTCTTT.

In its sample, this clonotype was seen once. The chain has TRBV2 and TRBJ2-1; unclear D gene. CDR1 SNHLY and CDR2 FYNNEI come from the germline V gene. There are 11 residues in the CDR3. The V end lost 4 bases, the J end lost 6 bases, and 4 bases lay between the germline ends. As DNA, the CDR3 is TGTGCCAGCAGTGTAGGCAATGAGCAGTTCTTC. Residues: CASSVGNEQFF.

This sequence joins TRBV12-3 or TRBV12-4 and TRBJ2-7, with TRBD2 as a possible D gene (5 bases). V lost 5 bases to trimming and J lost 4 bases, with 12 bases between them. The CDR3 has 13 amino acids. CDR3 DNA sequence: TGTGCCAGCAGTAGGGAGAAACCTTACGAGCAGTACTTC. Encoded protein: CASSREKPYEQYF.